This T cell receptor beta chain originates from a study of blood T cell repertoires in COVID-19. Study background: The samples span acute and convalescent COVID-19 from the United States, Italy and Spain. T cells, B-cell-depleted T cells, or PBMCs supplied cDNA or gDNA.

Clones were read by immunoSEQ multiplex PCR, and TCRdb kept only the in-frame ones, dropping some. This repertoire shows tens of thousands of clones, more than 85% found once; its top ten account for approximately 3.4%. This CDR3 has 17 residues. The germline V gene has CDR1 LNHNV and CDR2 YYDKDF (reference sequence). The V gene end was trimmed by 2 bases and the J gene end by 5 bases; junction bases not matched to a gene: 8. The V call is TRBV15, the J call TRBJ2-3; 12 bases align to TRBD2. This TCR was sampled from a woman in her 70s with active COVID-19. The sample was peripheral blood. The CDR3 sequence is CATSRYTSGRSGDTQYF. DNA of the CDR3: TGTGCCACCAGCAGATACACTAGCGGGAGGTCGGGAGATACGCAGTATTTT.